This entry lists 17 T cell receptor beta chains sequenced from one sample in a study of blood T cell repertoires in COVID-19. The data were produced by immunoSEQ multiplex PCR, yet TCRdb's version contains in-frame clones alone and is incomplete. The sample includes more than 150,000 clones, approximately 80% of them seen just once. Sequencing input: PBMCs or T cells enriched from blood (not recorded which). All receptors derive from a woman in her fifties or sixties who had recovered from COVID-19.

This clone was seen once. The genes are TRBV24-1 and TRBJ2-1, with TRBD2 matching over 13 bases. This CDR3 spans 17 amino acids. From germline, CDR1 is KGHDR and CDR2 SFDVKD. V lost 4 bases, J lost 4 bases, and 6 bases stayed unmatched. CDR3 coding DNA: TGTGCCACCAGTGACCAAACTAGCGGGAGGGCGTACAATGAGCAGTTCTTC. Translating it yields CATSDQTSGRAYNEQFF.

This clone was found a few times. The V and J genes are TRBV6-6 and TRBJ2-7, with D maybe TRBD2 (6 bases). Germline lookup yields CDR1 MNHNY and CDR2 SVGAGI (reference sequence). This CDR3 spans 13 amino acids. With 0 bases removed from V and 6 bases from J, the gap between germline ends came to 9 bases. The CDR3 nucleotides are TGTGCCAGCAGTTACTCGAGGCGGGGCGAGCAGTACTTC. Protein: CASSYSRRGEQYF.

The J gene is TRBJ1-1, the V gene TRBV4-3; TRBD1 might be the D (5 bases). CDR3 size: 15 residues. Germline V CDR1 and CDR2: LGHNA, YSLEER. V lost 2 bases and J lost 3, with 13 bases in between. The CDR3 spells CASSQNGAGYTEAFF. CDR3 nucleotide sequence: TGCGCCAGCAGCCAAAATGGGGCAGGGTACACTGAAGCTTTCTTT.

The table lists this clone with a count of one. V and J are TRBV18 and TRBJ2-5; D possibly corresponds to TRBD2 (6 bases). CDR1 and CDR2 (germline): KGHSH, LQKENI. Trimming cost V 3 bases and J 5 bases, with 16 bases left between them. This CDR3 has 15 residues. CDR3 in amino acids: CASSPPALATETQYF. The CDR3 nucleotides are TGTGCCAGCTCACCCCCCGCGCTAGCGACGGAGACCCAGTACTTC.

V is TRBV18 and J is TRBJ2-4; 13 nucleotides align to TRBD2. The trim removed 3 bases at V and 6 bases at J, leaving 8 bases unmatched. The CDR3 is made up of 17 amino acids. The V gene's germline CDR1 is KGHSH and CDR2 LQKENI. This chain's CDR3 is CASSPYTLAGGGNIQYF. The DNA of the CDR3 is TGTGCCAGCTCACCCTACACACTAGCGGGAGGGGGAAACATTCAGTACTTC.

This clone was counted a few times. At one boundary the junction diverges from the germline segment, which might be a read error. This rearrangement joins TRBV5-6 to TRBJ1-4; 9 bases agree with TRBD1. CDR1 and CDR2 (germline): SGHDT, YYEEEE. This CDR3 is 15 amino acids long. CDR3 region: CASSLAGTGSEKLFF. In nucleotides, the CDR3 is TGTGCCAGCAGTTTGGCCGGGACAGGGAGCGAAAAACTGTTTTTT.

This sequence joins TRBV3-1 (or the pseudogene TRBV3-2) and TRBJ1-1, with D unclear. V was shortened by 3 bases and J by 4 bases, with 12 bases between the two germline ends. This CDR3 has 14 amino acids. Germline CDR1 is LGHDT and CDR2 is YNNKEL (reference sequence). CDR3 bases: TGTGCCAGCAGCCACCTGAGTAAGCGCACTGAAGCTTTCTTT. It encodes CASSHLSKRTEAFF.

The chain is built from TRBV20-1 and TRBJ2-7; 7 nucleotides match TRBD1. Germline CDR1 DFQATT, CDR2 SNEGSKA (reference sequence). The CDR3 contains 10 residues. V was pared by 5 bases and J by 10 bases, with 5 bases of the junction left unmatched. In nucleotides, the CDR3 is TGCAGTGCTTTTACAGGGGCCCAGTACTTC. Encoded protein: CSAFTGAQYF.

The CDR3 DNA reads as TGTGCCAGTAGTATGGGGCAGGGGGCGCAATCTGAAGCTTTCTTT. Protein sequence: CASSMGQGAQSEAFF. The genes are TRBV19 and TRBJ1-1, with 8 bases that match TRBD1. CDR1 is LNHDA and CDR2 is SQIVND in the germline V gene (reference sequence). After removal of 3 bases from V and 6 bases from J, the junction contained 9 bases not matched to a gene. This CDR3 comprises 15 residues.

Comments on this clone: The identical CDR3 is also encoded by other nucleotide sequences in the sample. The V gene is TRBV7-6, the J gene TRBJ2-3; D is unresolved. This CDR3 spans 12 amino acids. The germline CDR1 and CDR2 sequences are SGHVS and FNYEAQ. Trimming shortened V by 4 bases and J by 3 bases, and 5 bases separated the two germline ends. CDR3 loop: CASSSRTDTQYF. Written as DNA, the CDR3 is TGTGCCAGCAGCTCCAGGACAGATACGCAGTATTTT.

The CDR3 coding sequence is TGTGCCAGCAGCTTAGGGGGGTCCGGGACAGGCGAATACAATGAGCAGTTCTTC. Amino acid sequence: CASSLGGSGTGEYNEQFF. V is TRBV11-2 and J is TRBJ2-1; TRBD1 matches 8 bases. The CDR3 is 18 amino acids. V dropped 1 base and J dropped 4; count of bases not matched to a gene: 12. Germline V gene sequence: CDR1 SGHAT, CDR2 FQNNGV.

The V gene is TRBV7-3, the J gene TRBJ2-1, with D maybe TRBD1 (5 bases). Trimming took 3 bases from V and 1 from J, leaving 7 bases between them. The CDR3 totals 14 residues. Germline V gene data show CDR1 as SGHTA and CDR2 as FQGTGA. CDR3 protein: CASSFQGSYNEQFF. CDR3 bases: TGTGCCAGCAGCTTTCAGGGTTCCTACAATGAGCAGTTCTTC.

The J gene is TRBJ2-3, the V gene TRBV19, with 10 nucleotides matching TRBD2. Germline V gene data show CDR1 as LNHDA and CDR2 as SQIVND (reference sequence). This CDR3 has 14 amino acids. V lost 5 bases and J lost 1; bases outside the gene matches: 0. The CDR3 coding sequence is TGTGCCAGTAGTCTAGCGGGGGGCACAGATACGCAGTATTTT. Amino acids: CASSLAGGTDTQYF.

J is TRBJ2-5 and V is TRBV4-1, with TRBD2 matching over 9 bases. Germline values: CDR1 MGHRA, CDR2 YSYEKL. With V trimmed by 1 base and J by 5 bases, 11 bases remained unmatched. The length of the CDR3 is 17 residues. The CDR3 nucleotides read TGCGCCAGCAGCCAAGGGGTCGTAGCGGGAGCCTCCGAGACCCAGTACTTC. Residues: CASSQGVVAGASETQYF.

The genes are TRBV11-2 and TRBJ1-5; no clear D gene. The V end lost 5 bases, the J end lost 1 base, and 9 bases lay between the germline ends. CDR3 size: 14 residues. Germline loops: CDR1 SGHAT, CDR2 FQNNGV. CDR3 coding DNA: TGTGCCAGCAGCCCTCAGGCGAGCAATCAGCCCCAGCATTTT. Translation gives CASSPQASNQPQHF.

The rearrangement joins TRBV10-3 to TRBJ2-5, with 8 bases aligning to TRBD1. Per the germline V gene, CDR1 is ENHRY and CDR2 is SYGVKD. The trim removed 4 bases at V and 3 bases at J, leaving 7 bases unmatched. The CDR3 has 15 residues. The CDR3 loop reads CAISGGQEFKETQYF. CDR3 in DNA: TGTGCCATCAGTGGGGGACAGGAGTTCAAAGAGACCCAGTACTTC.

The chain joins TRBV7-2 to TRBJ1-5; D is undetermined. This CDR3 spans 13 amino acids. Looked up from germline, CDR1 is SGHTA and CDR2 is FQGNSA. The germline V and J ends were trimmed by 5 bases and 10 bases, with 15 bases remaining between them. The CDR3 region has the DNA TGTGCCAGCAGCCCCGACGGGGTGGGACCCCAGCATTTT. Protein sequence: CASSPDGVGPQHF.